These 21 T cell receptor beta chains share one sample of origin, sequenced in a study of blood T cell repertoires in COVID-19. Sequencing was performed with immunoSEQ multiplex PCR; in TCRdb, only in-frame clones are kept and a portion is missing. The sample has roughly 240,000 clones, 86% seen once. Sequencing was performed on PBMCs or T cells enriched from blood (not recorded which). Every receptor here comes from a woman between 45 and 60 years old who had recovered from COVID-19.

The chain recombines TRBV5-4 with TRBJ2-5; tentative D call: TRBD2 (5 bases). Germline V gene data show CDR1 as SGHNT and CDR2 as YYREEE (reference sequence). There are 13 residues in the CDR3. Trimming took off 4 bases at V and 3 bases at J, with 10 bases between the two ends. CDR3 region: CASSPRVEETQYF. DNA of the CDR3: TGTGCCAGCAGCCCGAGGGTAGAAGAGACCCAGTACTTC.

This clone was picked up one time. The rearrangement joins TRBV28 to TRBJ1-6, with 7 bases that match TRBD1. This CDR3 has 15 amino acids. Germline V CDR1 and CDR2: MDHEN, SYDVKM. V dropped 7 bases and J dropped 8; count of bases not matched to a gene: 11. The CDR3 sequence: CASNPLTGSHSPLHF. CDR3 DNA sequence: TGTGCCAGCAATCCTCTGACAGGGAGCCATTCACCCCTCCACTTT. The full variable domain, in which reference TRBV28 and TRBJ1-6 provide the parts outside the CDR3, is DVKVTQSSRYLVKRTGEKVFLECVQDMDHENMFWYRQDPGLGLRLIYFSYDVKMKEKGDIPEGYSVSREKKERFSLILESASTNQTSMYLCASNPLTGSHSPLHFGNGTRLTVT.

The CDR3 reads CASSPGTEAFF. The CDR3 DNA is TGTGCCAGCAGTCCCGGCACTGAAGCTTTCTTT. The rearrangement uses TRBV6-2 or TRBV6-3 and TRBJ1-1; unclear D gene. The V and J ends lost 5 bases and 4 bases respectively, with 5 bases between them. This CDR3 is 11 amino acids long. CDR1 is MNHEY, CDR2 SVGEGT, per germline.

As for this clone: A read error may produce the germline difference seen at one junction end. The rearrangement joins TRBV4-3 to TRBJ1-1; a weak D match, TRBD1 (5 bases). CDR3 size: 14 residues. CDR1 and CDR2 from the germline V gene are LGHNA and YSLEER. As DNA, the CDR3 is TGCGCCAGCAGTCAAGAGGTCAGGGACACTGAAGCTTTCTTT. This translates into CASSQEVRDTEAFF.

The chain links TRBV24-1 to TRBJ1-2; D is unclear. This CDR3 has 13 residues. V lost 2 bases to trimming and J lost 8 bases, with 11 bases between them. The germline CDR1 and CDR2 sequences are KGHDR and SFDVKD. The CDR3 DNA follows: TGTGCCACCAGTGATTCCAGCTCCGGGGGCTACACCTTC. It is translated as CATSDSSSGGYTF.

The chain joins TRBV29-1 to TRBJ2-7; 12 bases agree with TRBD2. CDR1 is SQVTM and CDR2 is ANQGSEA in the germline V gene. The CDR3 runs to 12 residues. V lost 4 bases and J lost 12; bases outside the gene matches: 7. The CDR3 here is CSVGELAGGLYF. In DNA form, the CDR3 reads TGCAGCGTTGGGGAACTAGCGGGGGGACTGTACTTC.

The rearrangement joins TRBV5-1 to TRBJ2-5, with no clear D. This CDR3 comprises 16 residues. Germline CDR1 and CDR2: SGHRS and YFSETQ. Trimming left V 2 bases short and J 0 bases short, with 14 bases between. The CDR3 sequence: CASSLTTHPDQETQYF. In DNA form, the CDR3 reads TGCGCCAGCAGCTTAACGACTCATCCGGACCAAGAGACCCAGTACTTC. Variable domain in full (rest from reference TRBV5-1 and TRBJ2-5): KAGVTQTPRYLIKTRGQQVTLSCSPISGHRSVSWYQQTPGQGLQFLFEYFSETQRNKGNFPGRFSGRQFSNSRSEMNVSTLELGDSALYLCASSLTTHPDQETQYFGPGTRLLVL.

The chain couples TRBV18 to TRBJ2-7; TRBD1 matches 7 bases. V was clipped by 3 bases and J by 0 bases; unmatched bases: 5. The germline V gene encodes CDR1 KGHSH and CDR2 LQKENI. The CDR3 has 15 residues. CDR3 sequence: CASSPGQPNSYEQYF. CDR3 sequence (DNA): TGTGCCAGCTCACCGGGACAGCCAAACTCCTACGAGCAGTACTTC.

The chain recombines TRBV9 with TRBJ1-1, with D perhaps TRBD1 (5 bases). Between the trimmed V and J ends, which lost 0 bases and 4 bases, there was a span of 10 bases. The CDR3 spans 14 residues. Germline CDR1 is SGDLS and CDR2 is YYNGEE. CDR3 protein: CASSVAQGTTEAFF. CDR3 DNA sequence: TGTGCCAGCAGCGTAGCTCAGGGTACCACTGAAGCTTTCTTT. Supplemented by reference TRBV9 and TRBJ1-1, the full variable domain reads DSGVTQTPKHLITATGQRVTLRCSPRSGDLSVYWYQQSLDQGLQFLIQYYNGEERAKGNILERFSAQQFPDLHSELNLSSLELGDSALYFCASSVAQGTTEAFFGQGTRLTVV.

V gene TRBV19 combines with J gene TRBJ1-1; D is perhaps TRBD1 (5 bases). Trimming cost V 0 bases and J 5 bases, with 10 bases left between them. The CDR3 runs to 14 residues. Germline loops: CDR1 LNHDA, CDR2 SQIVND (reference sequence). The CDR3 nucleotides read TGTGCCAGTAGTATAGATGCGGGGCGGACTGAAGCTTTCTTT. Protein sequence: CASSIDAGRTEAFF. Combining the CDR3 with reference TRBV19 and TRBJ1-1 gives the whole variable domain DGGITQSPKYLFRKEGQNVTLSCEQNLNHDAMYWYRQDPGQGLRLIYYSQIVNDFQKGDIAEGYSVSREKKESFPLTVTSAQKNPTAFYLCASSIDAGRTEAFFGQGTRLTVV.

CDR3 nucleotide sequence: TGCGCCAGCAGCCAGGGGTCCCGGGACTCGTATGGCTACACCTTC. This codes for CASSQGSRDSYGYTF. V gene TRBV4-3 combines with J gene TRBJ1-2; D might be TRBD1 (5 bases). The V and J ends lost 3 bases and 5 bases respectively, with 16 bases between them. The germline V gene encodes CDR1 LGHNA and CDR2 YSLEER. This CDR3 has 15 residues.

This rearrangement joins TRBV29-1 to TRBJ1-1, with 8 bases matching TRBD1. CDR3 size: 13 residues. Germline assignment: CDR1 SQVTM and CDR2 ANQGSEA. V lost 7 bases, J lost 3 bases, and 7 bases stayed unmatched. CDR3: CSGVYRGYTEAFF. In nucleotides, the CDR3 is TGCAGCGGGGTCTACAGGGGGTACACTGAAGCTTTCTTT.

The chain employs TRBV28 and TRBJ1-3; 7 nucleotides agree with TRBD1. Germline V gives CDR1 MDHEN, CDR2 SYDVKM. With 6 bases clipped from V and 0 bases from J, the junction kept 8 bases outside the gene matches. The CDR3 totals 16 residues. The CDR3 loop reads CASSSDRAFSGNTIYF. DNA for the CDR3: TGTGCCAGCAGCTCCGACAGGGCCTTCTCTGGAAACACCATATATTTT.

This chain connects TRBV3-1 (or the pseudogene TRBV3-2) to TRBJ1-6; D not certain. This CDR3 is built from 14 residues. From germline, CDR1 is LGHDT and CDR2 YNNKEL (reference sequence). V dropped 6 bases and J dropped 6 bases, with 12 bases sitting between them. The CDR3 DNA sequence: TGTGCCAGCAGACGAGTCCTCCTTAATTCACCCCTCCACTTT. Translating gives CASRRVLLNSPLHF.

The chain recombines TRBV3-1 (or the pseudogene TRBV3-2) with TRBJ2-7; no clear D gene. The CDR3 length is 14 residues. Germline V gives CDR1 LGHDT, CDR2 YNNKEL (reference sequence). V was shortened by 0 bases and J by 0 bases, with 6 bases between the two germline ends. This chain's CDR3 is CASSQDRLSYEQYF. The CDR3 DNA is TGTGCCAGCAGCCAAGACAGGCTCTCCTACGAGCAGTACTTC.

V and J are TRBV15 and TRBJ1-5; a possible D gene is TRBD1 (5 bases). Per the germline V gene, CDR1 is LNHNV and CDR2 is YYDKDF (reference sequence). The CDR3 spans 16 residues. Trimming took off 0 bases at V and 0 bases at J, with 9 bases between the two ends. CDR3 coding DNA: TGTGCCACCAGCAGAGACTCAGGGTATAGCAATCAGCCCCAGCATTTT. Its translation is CATSRDSGYSNQPQHF.

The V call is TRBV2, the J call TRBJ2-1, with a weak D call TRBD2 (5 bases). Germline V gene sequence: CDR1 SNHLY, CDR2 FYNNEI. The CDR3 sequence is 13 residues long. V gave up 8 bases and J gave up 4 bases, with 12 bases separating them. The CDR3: CASSVGVYNEQFF. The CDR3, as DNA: TGTGCCAGCTCTGTCGGGGTTTACAATGAGCAGTTCTTC.

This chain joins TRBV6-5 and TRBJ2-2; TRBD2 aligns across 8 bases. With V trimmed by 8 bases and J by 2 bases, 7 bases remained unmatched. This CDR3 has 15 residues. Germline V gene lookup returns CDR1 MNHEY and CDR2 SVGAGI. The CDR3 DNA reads TGTGCCAGCGGACTAGCTCATCGTAACACCGGGGAGCTGTTTTTT. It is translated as CASGLAHRNTGELFF.

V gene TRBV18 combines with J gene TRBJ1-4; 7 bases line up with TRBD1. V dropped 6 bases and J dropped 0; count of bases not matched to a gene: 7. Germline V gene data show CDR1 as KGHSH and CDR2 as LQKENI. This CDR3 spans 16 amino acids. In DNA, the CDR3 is TGTGCCAGCTCCCTCAGGGGGAGCTCAACTAATGAAAAACTGTTTTTT. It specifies CASSLRGSSTNEKLFF.

The CDR3: CASTIPRGNEQFF. DNA for the CDR3: TGTGCCAGTACCATCCCCCGGGGGAATGAGCAGTTCTTC. V is TRBV19 and J is TRBJ2-1, with D possibly matching TRBD2 (6 bases). The germline V gene has CDR1 LNHDA and CDR2 SQIVND (reference sequence). CDR3 length: 13 amino acids. The V gene lost 7 bases and the J gene lost 7 bases, with 14 bases spanning the gap.

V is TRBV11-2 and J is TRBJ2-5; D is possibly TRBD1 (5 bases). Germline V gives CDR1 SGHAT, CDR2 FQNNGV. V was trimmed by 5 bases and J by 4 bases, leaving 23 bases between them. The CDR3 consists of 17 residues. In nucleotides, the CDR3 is TGTGCCAGCAGCCAACTTCCCCCAGGGTCCACGGGAGAGACCCAGTACTTC. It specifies CASSQLPPGSTGETQYF.